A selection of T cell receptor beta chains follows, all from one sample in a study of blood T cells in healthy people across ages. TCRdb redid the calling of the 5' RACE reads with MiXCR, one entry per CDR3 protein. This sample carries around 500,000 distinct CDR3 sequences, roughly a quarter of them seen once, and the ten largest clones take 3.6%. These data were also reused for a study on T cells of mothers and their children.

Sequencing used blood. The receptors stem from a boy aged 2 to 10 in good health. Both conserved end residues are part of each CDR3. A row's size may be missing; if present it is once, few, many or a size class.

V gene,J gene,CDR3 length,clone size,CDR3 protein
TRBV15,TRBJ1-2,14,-,CVTSSWTGNYGYTF
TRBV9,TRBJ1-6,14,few,CASSVRDRSSPLHF
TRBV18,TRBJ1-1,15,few,CASSPLLQGHTEAFF
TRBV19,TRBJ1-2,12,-,CASSIGQNGYTF
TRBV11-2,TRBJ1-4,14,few,CASRHSQGREKLFF
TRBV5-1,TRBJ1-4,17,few,CASSLRATGATNEKLFF
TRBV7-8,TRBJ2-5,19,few,CASSLVRTQDRKYQETQYF
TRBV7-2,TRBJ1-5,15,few,CASSPGTGFWQPQHF
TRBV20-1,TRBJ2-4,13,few,CSALLVSKNIQYF
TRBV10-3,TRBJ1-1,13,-,CAISVQGNTEAFF
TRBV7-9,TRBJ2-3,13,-,CASSLIWGDTQYF
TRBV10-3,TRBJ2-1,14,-,CAVRTGAVHNEQFF
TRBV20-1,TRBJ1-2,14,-,CSARVASRNQGYTF
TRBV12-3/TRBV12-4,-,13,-,CASSFSSSYEQYF
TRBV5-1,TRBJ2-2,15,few,CASSFRDSPNRELFF
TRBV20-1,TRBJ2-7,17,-,CSATRTSGSLSSYEQYF
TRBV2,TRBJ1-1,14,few,CASRDRTAGTEAFF
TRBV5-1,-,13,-,CASSLSPNNEQFF
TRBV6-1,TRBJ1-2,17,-,CASSAFPPGGSAYGYTF
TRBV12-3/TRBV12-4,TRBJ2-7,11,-,CANRVGNEQYF
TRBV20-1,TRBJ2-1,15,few,CSAPPSISSHNEQFF
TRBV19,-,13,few,CASTGGTPYEQYF
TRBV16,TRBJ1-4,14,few,CASSRTGHNEKLFF
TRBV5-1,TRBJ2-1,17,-,CASSLGLAGGTYNEQFF
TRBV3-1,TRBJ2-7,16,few,CASSPRGTSGDYEQYF
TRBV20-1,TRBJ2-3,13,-,CSVRRGSRDTQYF
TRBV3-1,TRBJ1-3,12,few,CASSPTGDTIYF
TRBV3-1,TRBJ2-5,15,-,CASSQEDRYQETQYF
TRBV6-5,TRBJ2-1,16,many,CASSYGYGSSYNEQFF
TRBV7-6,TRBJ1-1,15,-,CASSLTIRGGTEAFF
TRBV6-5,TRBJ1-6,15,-,CASSYSRTLSQPLHF
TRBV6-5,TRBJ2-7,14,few,CASSSRGGSYEQYF
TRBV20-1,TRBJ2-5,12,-,CKVGGRGETQYF
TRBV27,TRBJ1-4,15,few,CASSFGPLLNEKLFF
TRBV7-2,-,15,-,CASSLSQRGVGEQFF
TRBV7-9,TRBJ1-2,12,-,CASSFQIRGYTF
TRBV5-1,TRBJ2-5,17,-,CASSFPLEGQPQETQYF
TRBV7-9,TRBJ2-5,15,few,CASSFRFRQVETQYF
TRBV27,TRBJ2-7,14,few,CASSLSLSNYEQYF
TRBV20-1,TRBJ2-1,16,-,CSASLLKTGRNNEQFF
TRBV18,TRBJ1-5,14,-,CASSPDRERQPQHF
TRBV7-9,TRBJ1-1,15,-,CASSSTGGKNTEAFF
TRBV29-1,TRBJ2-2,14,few,CSVVRIPNTGELFF
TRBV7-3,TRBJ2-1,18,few,CASSLYPSGAASYNEQFF
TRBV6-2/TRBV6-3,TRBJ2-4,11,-,CASSFLGIQYF
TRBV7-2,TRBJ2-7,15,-,CASSSDRGGSYEQYF
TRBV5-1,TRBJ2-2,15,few,CASSLTGVRTGELFF
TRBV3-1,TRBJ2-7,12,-,CASSQLGAEQYF
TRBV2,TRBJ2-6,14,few,CAKGQPSGANVLTF
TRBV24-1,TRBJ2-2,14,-,CATSESGLAGELFF
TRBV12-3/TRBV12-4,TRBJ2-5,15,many,CASSLGGGGQETQYF
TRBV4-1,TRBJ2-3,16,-,CASSHIRTGDPDTQYF
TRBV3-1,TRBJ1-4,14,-,CASSQRGQGEKLFF
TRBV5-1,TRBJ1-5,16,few,CASSLGTGGRNQPQHF
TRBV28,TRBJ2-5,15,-,CASSFPRGGQETQYF
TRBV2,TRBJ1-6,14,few,CASSEAEGRSPLHF
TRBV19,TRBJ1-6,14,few,CASTLGQVNSPLHF
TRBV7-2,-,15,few,CASSPYQGSHNEQFF
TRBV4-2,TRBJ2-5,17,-,CASSQGPRPSDSETQYF